One and the same sample provided the 32 T cell receptor beta chains below, sequenced in a study of blood T cell repertoires in COVID-19. TCRdb's copy holds only in-frame clones and misses some; the assay was immunoSEQ multiplex PCR. This sample yields around 230,000 clones, of which 80% to 90% are seen a single time; around 2.2% belongs to the top ten. Sequences were obtained from peripheral blood. All receptors derive from a man aged 25-45 years who had recovered from COVID-19.

The chain employs TRBV12-3 or TRBV12-4 and TRBJ1-1; D might be TRBD1 (6 bases). Trimming took off 7 bases at V and 4 bases at J, with 13 bases between the two ends. This CDR3 is built from 13 residues. CDR3 nucleotides: TGTGCCAGCATCACAAGGGGGGGCACTGAAGCTTTCTTT. Translating gives CASITRGGTEAFF.

The gene calls are TRBV7-2 and TRBJ1-5; D not resolved. Trimming stripped 7 bases from V and 2 bases from J, with 12 bases between. The CDR3 has 14 residues. The germline V gene has CDR1 SGHTA and CDR2 FQGNSA. In DNA, the CDR3 is TGTGCCAGCATGGGAGATCTCGGCAATCAGCCCCAGCATTTT. It yields the protein CASMGDLGNQPQHF. The full variable domain, with the rest looked up from reference TRBV7-2 and TRBJ1-5, is GAGVSQSPSNKVTEKGKDVELRCDPISGHTALYWYRQSLGQGLEFLIYFQGNSAPDKSGLPSDRFSAERTGGSVSTLTIQRTQQEDSAVYLCASMGDLGNQPQHFGDGTRLSIL.

The rearrangement links TRBV6-6 to TRBJ2-3; the match to TRBD2 covers 11 bases. The germline CDR1 and CDR2 sequences are MNHNY and SVGAGI (reference sequence). Trimming at V came to 8 bases and at J to 4 bases, leaving 5 bases not matched to a gene. The CDR3 runs to 14 residues. The chain's CDR3 is CASGVAGGPDTQYF. CDR3 sequence (DNA): TGTGCCAGCGGAGTAGCGGGGGGGCCAGATACGCAGTATTTT.

The V and J genes are TRBV3-1 (or the pseudogene TRBV3-2) and TRBJ2-5, with 8 bases identical to TRBD2. The germline CDR1 and CDR2 sequences are LGHDT and YNNKEL (reference sequence). The V gene end was trimmed by 3 bases and the J gene end by 1 base; junction bases not matched to a gene: 10. There are 17 residues in the CDR3. The CDR3 bases are TGTGCCAGCAGCCAGCCTCAGGAGCGGGGGATCCAAGAGACCCAGTACTTC. Translating gives CASSQPQERGIQETQYF.

The genes are TRBV7-2 and TRBJ2-1; a weak D match, TRBD2 (5 bases). This CDR3 is 14 amino acids long. V lost 7 bases and J 15 bases, leaving 25 bases between the germline ends. Germline CDR1 reads SGHTA; CDR2 reads FQGNSA. The CDR3 sequence: CASTSPTVRAFTFF. The CDR3 region has the DNA TGTGCCAGCACCTCACCCACCGTGAGGGCGTTTACGTTCTTC.

The chain is built from TRBV19 and TRBJ1-2; D uncertain. Germline lookup yields CDR1 LNHDA and CDR2 SQIVND (reference sequence). The V end lost 3 bases, the J end lost 8 bases, and 7 bases lay between the germline ends. CDR3 length: 11 amino acids. The CDR3 nucleotides are TGTGCCAGTAGTATTTATGCGGGCTACACCTTC. It translates to CASSIYAGYTF. The whole variable domain, remainder taken from reference TRBV19 and TRBJ1-2, is DGGITQSPKYLFRKEGQNVTLSCEQNLNHDAMYWYRQDPGQGLRLIYYSQIVNDFQKGDIAEGYSVSREKKESFPLTVTSAQKNPTAFYLCASSIYAGYTFGSGTRLTVV.

The CDR3: CAGPSGGGEQFF. DNA for the CDR3: TGTGCCGGCCCTAGCGGGGGCGGTGAGCAGTTCTTC. The chain is built from TRBV30 and TRBJ2-1; 10 bases agree with TRBD2. Looked up from germline, CDR1 is GTSNPN and CDR2 is SVGIG (reference sequence). This CDR3 has 12 amino acids. The V and J ends lost 8 bases and 9 bases, in that order; junction bases with no gene match: 7.

This sequence joins TRBV3-1 (or the pseudogene TRBV3-2) and TRBJ1-1; D gene uncertain. The V gene's germline CDR1 is LGHDT and CDR2 YNNKEL (reference sequence). Trimming cost V 1 base and J 7 bases, with 7 bases left between them. The CDR3 runs 12 residues. The CDR3 here is CASSQGRSEAFF. The DNA for the CDR3 is TGTGCCAGCAGCCAAGGTCGTAGTGAAGCTTTCTTT.

The V gene is TRBV5-5, the J gene TRBJ2-7, with TRBD2 matching over 8 bases. The germline V gene has CDR1 SGHKS and CDR2 YYEKEE (reference sequence). This CDR3 is built from 14 residues. V shed 2 bases and J 4 bases; nucleotides not matched to a gene: 5. The CDR3 region is CASSFERGWYEQYF. The CDR3 DNA reads TGTGCCAGCAGCTTCGAGCGGGGGTGGTACGAGCAGTACTTC. Combining the CDR3 with reference TRBV5-5 and TRBJ2-7 gives the whole variable domain DAGVTQSPTHLIKTRGQQVTLRCSPISGHKSVSWYQQVLGQGPQFIFQYYEKEERGRGNFPDRFSARQFPNYSSELNVNALLLGDSALYLCASSFERGWYEQYFGPGTRLTVT.

The rearrangement uses TRBV25-1 and TRBJ1-2; D may be TRBD1 (5 bases). V was clipped by 6 bases and J by 0 bases, with 17 bases between them. Germline-derived CDR1 and CDR2 are MGHDK and SYGVNS. The CDR3 consists of 16 residues. The CDR3 DNA reads as TGTGCCAGCAGGTCGGGCGGACAACCGGCTAACTATGGCTACACCTTC. This sequence encodes CASRSGGQPANYGYTF.

The CDR3 DNA is TGTGCCACCTACTCGGACAGGACCAACGAGCAGTACTTC. Protein product: CATYSDRTNEQYF. This sequence joins TRBV10-3 and TRBJ2-7; 7 bases are shared with TRBD1. The CDR3 totals 13 residues. V trimming: 10 bases; J trimming: 5 bases; junction bases outside the gene matches: 11. Germline CDR1 and CDR2: ENHRY and SYGVKD.

The chain couples TRBV15 to TRBJ1-6; a possible D gene is TRBD1 (6 bases). The CDR3 is 14 residues long. V was shortened by 6 bases and J by 8 bases, with 14 bases between the two germline ends. CDR1 and CDR2 from the germline V gene are LNHNV and YYDKDF (reference sequence). The CDR3 loop reads CATSLGTNDSPLHF. The DNA for the CDR3 is TGTGCCACCAGTTTGGGGACAAACGATTCACCCCTCCACTTT.

CDR3 residues: CASSQFTQSHRLAAVDTQYF. CDR3 nucleotides: TGCGCCAGCAGCCAATTCACCCAAAGTCATAGACTAGCTGCAGTAGATACGCAGTATTTT. V is TRBV4-1 and J is TRBJ2-3; 7 nucleotides align to TRBD2. The J segment lost 5 bases and the V segment lost 2 bases, leaving 22 bases of the junction unmatched. Germline V gene sequence: CDR1 MGHRA, CDR2 YSYEKL. The CDR3 totals 20 residues.

The chain couples TRBV6-2 or TRBV6-3 to TRBJ2-1; 8 nucleotides line up with TRBD2. CDR1 is MNHEY, CDR2 SVGEGT, per germline. There are 14 residues in the CDR3. V gave up 0 bases and J gave up 9 bases; unmatched junction bases: 4. The CDR3 sequence: CASSYSGGASEQFF. The CDR3 coding sequence is TGTGCCAGCAGTTACTCCGGGGGGGCCAGTGAGCAGTTCTTC.

This sequence joins TRBV7-9 and TRBJ2-2; 12 bases agree with TRBD2. The germline gives CDR1 SEHNR, CDR2 FQNEAQ (reference sequence). The CDR3 totals 16 residues. V trimming: 5 bases; J trimming: 3 bases; junction bases outside the gene matches: 4. The CDR3 reads CASSKTSGGYTGELFF. The CDR3 coding sequence is TGTGCCAGCAGCAAGACTAGCGGGGGTTACACCGGGGAGCTGTTTTTT.

V is TRBV7-9 and J is TRBJ2-7; possible D gene TRBD2, 6 bases. The CDR3 covers 13 residues. Germline loops: CDR1 SEHNR, CDR2 FQNEAQ (reference sequence). With 4 bases removed from V and 6 bases from J, the gap between germline ends came to 13 bases. CDR3 coding DNA: TGTGCCAGCAGCTCGACTAGTGCGGGCGAGCAGTACTTC. Encoded protein: CASSSTSAGEQYF.

The chain couples TRBV30 to TRBJ1-2; D perhaps matches TRBD1 (5 bases). The CDR3 extends over 17 amino acids. The germline gives CDR1 GTSNPN, CDR2 SVGIG (reference sequence). Trimming cost V 3 bases and J 0 bases, with 20 bases left between them. The CDR3 sequence is CAWSTIHRRISNYGYTF. The CDR3 DNA reads TGTGCCTGGAGCACCATTCACAGGCGGATTTCTAACTATGGCTACACCTTC.

The CDR3 is CASSRGDLEGAGEKLFF. The CDR3 bases are TGTGCCAGCAGCCGGGGCGACCTTGAGGGGGCAGGGGAAAAACTGTTTTTT. J is TRBJ1-4 and V is TRBV5-8, with 7 positions matching TRBD1. CDR1 SGHTS and CDR2 YDEGEE come from the germline V gene. Trimming removed 4 bases from V and 8 bases from J; junction bases left unmatched: 17. The length of the CDR3 is 17 residues.

The chain employs TRBV5-1 and TRBJ2-7, with 8 bases aligning to TRBD1. Germline V gives CDR1 SGHRS, CDR2 YFSETQ. CDR3 length: 16 residues. V dropped 0 bases and J dropped 2; count of bases not matched to a gene: 7. The CDR3 sequence: CASSLETGGLPYEQYF. In nucleotides, the CDR3 is TGCGCCAGCAGCTTGGAAACAGGGGGGCTACCCTACGAGCAGTACTTC.

V and J are TRBV30 and TRBJ1-5; the D gene is possibly TRBD1 (6 bases). The CDR3 contains 16 residues. Trimming took 3 bases from V and 7 from J, leaving 22 bases between them. Looked up from germline, CDR1 is GTSNPN and CDR2 is SVGIG (reference sequence). In DNA, the CDR3 is TGTGCCTGGAGCGGCGACCGGGATCCTCAGGGGCAGCCCCAGCATTTT. Protein product: CAWSGDRDPQGQPQHF.

This clone has a single count. This rearrangement joins TRBV4-3 to TRBJ2-5; TRBD1 is a possible D gene (6 bases). Between the trimmed V and J ends, which lost 2 bases and 1 base, there was a span of 14 bases. Germline V gene sequence: CDR1 LGHNA, CDR2 YSLEER. This CDR3 contains 16 residues. The CDR3 here is CASSQTPGTTQETQYF. In DNA, the CDR3 is TGCGCCAGCAGCCAAACCCCCGGGACAACCCAAGAGACCCAGTACTTC.

The chain is built from TRBV7-9 and TRBJ1-4, with 10 bases fitting TRBD1. The CDR3 is made up of 14 amino acids. Germline V lookup: CDR1 SEHNR, CDR2 FQNEAQ (reference sequence). The V segment lost 6 bases and the J segment 7 bases; nucleotides outside the gene matches: 5. The CDR3, as DNA: TGTGCCAGCAGTCCGGACAGGGGGTTTGAAAAACTGTTTTTT. Translating gives CASSPDRGFEKLFF.

V and J are TRBV9 and TRBJ2-5, with 8 nucleotides matching TRBD1. Germline CDR1 reads SGDLS; CDR2 reads YYNGEE. The CDR3 contains 15 residues. The V gene end was trimmed by 0 bases and the J gene end by 2 bases; junction bases not matched to a gene: 3. The CDR3 is CASSVGTGRQETQYF. In nucleotides, the CDR3 is TGTGCCAGCAGCGTAGGGACAGGGCGACAAGAGACCCAGTACTTC.

This chain links TRBV7-9 with TRBJ1-2; D might be TRBD1 (5 bases). Germline lookup yields CDR1 SEHNR and CDR2 FQNEAQ (reference sequence). The V and J ends lost 5 bases and 10 bases respectively, with 20 bases between them. CDR3 length: 14 residues. The CDR3 region is CASSLPGFTLTYTF. In DNA form, the CDR3 reads TGTGCCAGCAGCCTCCCAGGGTTCACCCTTACCTACACCTTC. The full variable domain, in which reference TRBV7-9 and TRBJ1-2 provide the parts outside the CDR3, is DTGVSQNPRHKITKRGQNVTFRCDPISEHNRLYWYRQTLGQGPEFLTYFQNEAQLEKSRLLSDRFSAERPKGSFSTLEIQRTEQGDSAMYLCASSLPGFTLTYTFGSGTRLTVV.

The CDR3 DNA is TGCGCCAGCAGTGAGGGGCAGGCAATTGGAAACACTGAAGCTTTCTTT. Translated: CASSEGQAIGNTEAFF. This chain uses TRBV10-1 with TRBJ1-1; D call uncertain. Trimming removed 2 bases at V and 2 bases at J, with 15 bases between. From germline, CDR1 is WNHNN and CDR2 SYGVQD (reference sequence). This CDR3 has 16 residues.

This clone has only one observation. V usage is TRBV7-2 and J usage is TRBJ2-5, with TRBD2 as a possible D gene (6 bases). V was clipped by 2 bases and J by 5 bases, with 12 bases between them. The germline CDR1 and CDR2 sequences are SGHTA and FQGNSA. CDR3 length equals 14 residues. CDR3 protein: CASSLMSGRETQYF. Here the CDR3 DNA reads TGTGCCAGCAGCTTAATGTCGGGGAGGGAGACCCAGTACTTC.

Only one count was recorded for this clone. The V gene is TRBV5-6, the J gene TRBJ1-2; the D gene is possibly TRBD1 (6 bases). Germline CDR1 SGHDT, CDR2 YYEEEE. This CDR3 is 14 amino acids long. Trimming took off 0 bases at V and 4 bases at J, with 10 bases between the two ends. The CDR3 reads CASSLGGPSYGYTF. CDR3 in DNA: TGTGCCAGCAGCTTGGGGGGGCCTTCCTATGGCTACACCTTC.

The J gene is TRBJ2-5, the V gene TRBV19, with D tentatively TRBD1 (6 bases). Germline CDR1 is LNHDA and CDR2 is SQIVND (reference sequence). CDR3 length equals 14 residues. Trimming stripped 5 bases from V and 7 bases from J, with 17 bases between. The CDR3: CASSVGQRQGTQYF. The CDR3 DNA is TGTGCCAGTAGTGTCGGACAGAGGCAGGGGACCCAGTACTTC.

The V gene is TRBV11-1, the J gene TRBJ2-5, with a tentative D call TRBD1 (5 bases). V lost 6 bases to trimming and J lost 5 bases, with 16 bases between them. Per germline, CDR1 SGHAT and CDR2 FQDESV (reference sequence). CDR3 length: 14 residues. The CDR3 DNA reads as TGTGCCAGCAGAGGGGCCGGCACCCGTGAGACCCAGTACTTC. It yields the protein CASRGAGTRETQYF.

This clone was seen once. The chain links TRBV5-1 to TRBJ1-1, with a tentative D call TRBD1 (5 bases). This CDR3 is 15 amino acids long. V shed 4 bases and J shed 5 bases, with 18 bases lying between them. Germline CDR1 SGHRS, CDR2 YFSETQ. The CDR3: CASSPPRQGGTEAFF. In DNA, the CDR3 is TGCGCCAGCAGCCCCCCCCGGCAGGGAGGAACTGAAGCTTTCTTT.

V gene TRBV29-1 combines with J gene TRBJ1-2, with TRBD1 identical over 8 bases. This CDR3 comprises 14 residues. Germline V gene data show CDR1 as SQVTM and CDR2 as ANQGSEA. V shed 7 bases, J shed 4 bases, and the junction held 11 bases outside the gene matches. CDR3 loop: CSGDRIFSSYGYTF. The CDR3 nucleotides are TGCAGCGGGGACAGGATTTTTTCATCCTATGGCTACACCTTC.

This clone was picked up a small number of times. This chain links TRBV19 with TRBJ1-1; D possibly corresponds to TRBD1 (6 bases). Germline V gene data show CDR1 as LNHDA and CDR2 as SQIVND (reference sequence). Trimming pared 9 bases from V and 4 bases from J, leaving 18 bases between. The CDR3 sequence is 14 residues long. CDR3 sequence: CASRTQGSGTEAFF. CDR3 coding DNA: TGTGCCAGCCGGACACAGGGATCGGGCACTGAAGCTTTCTTT.